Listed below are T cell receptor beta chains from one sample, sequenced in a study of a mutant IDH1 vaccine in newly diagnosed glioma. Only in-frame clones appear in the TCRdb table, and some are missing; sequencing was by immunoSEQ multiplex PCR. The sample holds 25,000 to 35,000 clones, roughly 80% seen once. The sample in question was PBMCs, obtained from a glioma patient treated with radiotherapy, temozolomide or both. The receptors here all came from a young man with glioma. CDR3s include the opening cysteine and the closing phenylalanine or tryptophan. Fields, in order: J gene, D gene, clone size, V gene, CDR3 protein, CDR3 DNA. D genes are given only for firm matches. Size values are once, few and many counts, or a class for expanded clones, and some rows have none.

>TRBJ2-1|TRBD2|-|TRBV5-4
CASSGRTSGGTYNEQFF
TGTGCCAGCAGCGGCAGGACTAGCGGGGGGACCTACAATGAGCAGTTCTTC
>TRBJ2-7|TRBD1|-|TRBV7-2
CASSYGQAYEQYF
TGTGCCAGCAGCTACGGACAGGCCTACGAGCAGTACTTC
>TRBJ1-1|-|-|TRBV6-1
CASSEGSGVTEAFF
TGTGCCAGCAGTGAGGGCAGTGGGGTCACTGAAGCTTTCTTT
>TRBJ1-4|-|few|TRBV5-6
CASSPRGGLGEKLFF
TGTGCCAGCAGCCCGCGGGGGGGCCTCGGTGAAAAACTGTTTTTT
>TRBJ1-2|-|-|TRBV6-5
CASSYSYGVGGYTF
TGTGCCAGCAGTTACTCGTACGGGGTCGGAGGCTACACCTTC
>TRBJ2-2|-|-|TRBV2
CASSRSGTHTGELFF
TGTGCCAGCAGTCGATCCGGGACACACACCGGGGAGCTGTTTTTT
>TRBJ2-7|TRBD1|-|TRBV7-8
CASSLLVNRGEQYF
TGTGCCAGCAGCTTATTGGTGAACAGGGGTGAGCAGTACTTC
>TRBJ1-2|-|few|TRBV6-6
CAIRTGSYGYTF
TGTGCCATTCGAACAGGTTCCTATGGCTACACCTTC
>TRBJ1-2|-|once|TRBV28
CASSSTHRDGYTF
TGTGCCAGCAGTTCAACGCATAGGGATGGCTACACCTTC
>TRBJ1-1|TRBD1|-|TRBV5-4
CASSLVQEGGEAFF
TGTGCCAGCAGCTTAGTTCAAGAAGGGGGCGAAGCTTTCTTT
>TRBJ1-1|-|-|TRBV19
CASFQPNTEAFF
TGTGCCAGTTTTCAACCGAACACTGAAGCTTTCTTT
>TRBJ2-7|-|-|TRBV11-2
CASSLAPFYEQYF
TGTGCCAGCAGCTTAGCGCCCTTCTACGAGCAGTACTTC
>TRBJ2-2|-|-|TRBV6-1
CASSKYTGELFF
TGTGCCAGCAGCAAATACACCGGGGAGCTGTTTTTT
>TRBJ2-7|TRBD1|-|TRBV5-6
CASSPPETGSPYEQYF
TGTGCCAGCAGCCCCCCGGAGACAGGGAGTCCCTACGAGCAGTACTTC
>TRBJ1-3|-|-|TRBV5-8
CASSSEDYVNSGNTIYF
TGTGCCAGCAGCTCGGAAGATTACGTCAACTCTGGAAACACCATATATTTT
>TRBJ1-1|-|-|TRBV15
CATSSITRLNTEAFF
TGTGCCACCAGCAGTATTACACGCTTGAACACTGAAGCTTTCTTT
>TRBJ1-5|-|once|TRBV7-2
CASSLAQNNQPQHF
TGTGCCAGCAGCTTAGCACAGAACAATCAGCCCCAGCATTTT
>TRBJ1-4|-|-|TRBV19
CASSIITDGGEKLFF
TGTGCCAGTAGTATTATTACCGACGGGGGTGAAAAACTGTTTTTT